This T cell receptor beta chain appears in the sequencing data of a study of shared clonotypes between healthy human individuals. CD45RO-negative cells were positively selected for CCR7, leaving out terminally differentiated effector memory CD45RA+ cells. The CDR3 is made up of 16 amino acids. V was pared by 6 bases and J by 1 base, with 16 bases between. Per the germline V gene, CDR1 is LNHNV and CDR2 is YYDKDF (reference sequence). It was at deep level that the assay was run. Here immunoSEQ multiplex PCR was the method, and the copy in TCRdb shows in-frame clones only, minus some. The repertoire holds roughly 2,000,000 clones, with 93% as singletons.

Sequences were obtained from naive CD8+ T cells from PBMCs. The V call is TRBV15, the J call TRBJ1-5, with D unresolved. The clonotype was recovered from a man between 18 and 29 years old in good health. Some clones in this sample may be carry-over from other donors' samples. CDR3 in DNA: TGTGCCACCAGAACGGGCCCCTGGATGAGCAATCAGCCCCAGCATTTT. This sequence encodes CATRTGPWMSNQPQHF.